This T cell receptor (beta chain) was identified in a study of blood T cell repertoires in COVID-19. There are 18 residues in the CDR3. Germline V gives CDR1 MNHEY, CDR2 SMNVEV (reference sequence). V lost 5 bases and J 0 bases, leaving 17 bases between the germline ends. Assay: immunoSEQ multiplex PCR; the TCRdb copy retains only in-frame clones and omits some. The sample has about 300,000 clones; around nine tenths are singletons. One Seattle source followed patients from active infection through their disease course. V is TRBV27 and J is TRBJ1-6; D remains unclear. The TCR sequence derives from a woman younger than 45 with COVID-19, enrolled during active disease. Sequencing was carried out using peripheral blood. Written as DNA, the CDR3 is TGTGCCAGCAGTCCCCGACGGAGTTTAAGCTCCTATAATTCACCCCTCCACTTT. It specifies CASSPRRSLSSYNSPLHF.